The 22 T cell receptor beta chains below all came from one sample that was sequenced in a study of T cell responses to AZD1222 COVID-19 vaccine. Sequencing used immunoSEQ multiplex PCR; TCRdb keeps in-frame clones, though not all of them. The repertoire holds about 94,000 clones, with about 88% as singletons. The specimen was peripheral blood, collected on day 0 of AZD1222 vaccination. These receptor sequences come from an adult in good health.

The CDR3 region is CASSFGGAEQVSYNEQFF. Written as DNA, the CDR3 is TGTGCCAGCAGCTTTGGGGGGGCCGAACAGGTTTCCTACAATGAGCAGTTCTTC. The V and J genes are TRBV11-2 and TRBJ2-1; a weak D match, TRBD2 (7 bases). V was clipped by 3 bases and J by 1 base, with 19 bases between them. Per germline, CDR1 SGHAT and CDR2 FQNNGV. This CDR3 region has 18 residues.

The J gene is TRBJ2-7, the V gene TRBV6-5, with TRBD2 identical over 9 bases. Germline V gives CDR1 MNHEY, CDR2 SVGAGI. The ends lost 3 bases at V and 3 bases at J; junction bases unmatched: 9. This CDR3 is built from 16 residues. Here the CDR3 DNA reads TGTGCCAGCAGTTATGACGGGCGGGGGGGCCGCTACGAGCAGTACTTC. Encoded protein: CASSYDGRGGRYEQYF.

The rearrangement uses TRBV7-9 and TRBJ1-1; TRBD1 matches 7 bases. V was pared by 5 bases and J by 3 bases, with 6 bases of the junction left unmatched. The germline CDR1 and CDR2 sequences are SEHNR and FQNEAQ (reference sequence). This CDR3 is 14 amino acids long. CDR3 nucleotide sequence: TGTGCCAGCAGCAAACCCCAGGGGGACACTGAAGCTTTCTTT. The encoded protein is CASSKPQGDTEAFF.

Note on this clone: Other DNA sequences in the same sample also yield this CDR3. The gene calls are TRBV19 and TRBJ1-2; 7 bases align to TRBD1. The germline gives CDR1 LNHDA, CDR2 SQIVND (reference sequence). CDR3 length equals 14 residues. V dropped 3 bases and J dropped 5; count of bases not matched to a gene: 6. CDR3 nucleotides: TGTGCCAGTAGTATCAGACAGGGAAGATATGGCTACACCTTC. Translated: CASSIRQGRYGYTF.

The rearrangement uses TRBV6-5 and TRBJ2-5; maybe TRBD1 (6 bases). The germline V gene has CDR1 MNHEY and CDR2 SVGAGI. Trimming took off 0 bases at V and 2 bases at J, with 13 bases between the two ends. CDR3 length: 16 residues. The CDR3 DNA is TGTGCCAGCAGTTACTCGAAGGGGGAATCTCAAGAGACCCAGTACTTC. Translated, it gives CASSYSKGESQETQYF.

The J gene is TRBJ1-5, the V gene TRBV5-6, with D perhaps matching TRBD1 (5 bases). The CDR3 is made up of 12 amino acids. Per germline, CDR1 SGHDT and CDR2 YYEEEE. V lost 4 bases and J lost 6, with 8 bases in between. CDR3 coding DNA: TGTGCCAGCAGCGCGGGGCTTCAGCCCCAGCATTTT. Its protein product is CASSAGLQPQHF. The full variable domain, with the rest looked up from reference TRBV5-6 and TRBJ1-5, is DAGVTQSPTHLIKTRGQQVTLRCSPKSGHDTVSWYQQALGQGPQFIFQYYEEEERQRGNFPDRFSGHQFPNYSSELNVNALLLGDSALYLCASSAGLQPQHFGDGTRLSIL.

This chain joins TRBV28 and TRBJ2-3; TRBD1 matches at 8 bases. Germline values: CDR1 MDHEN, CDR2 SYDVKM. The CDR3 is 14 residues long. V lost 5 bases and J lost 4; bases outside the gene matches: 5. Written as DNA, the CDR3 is TGTGCCAGCAGTACCCAGGGGGCGGCAGATACGCAGTATTTT. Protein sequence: CASSTQGAADTQYF.

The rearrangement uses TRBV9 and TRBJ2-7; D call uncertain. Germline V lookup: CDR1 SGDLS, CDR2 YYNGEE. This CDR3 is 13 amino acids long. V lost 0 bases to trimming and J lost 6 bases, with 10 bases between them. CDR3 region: CASSVGLLGEQYF. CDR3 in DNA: TGTGCCAGCAGCGTAGGTCTTTTGGGCGAGCAGTACTTC.

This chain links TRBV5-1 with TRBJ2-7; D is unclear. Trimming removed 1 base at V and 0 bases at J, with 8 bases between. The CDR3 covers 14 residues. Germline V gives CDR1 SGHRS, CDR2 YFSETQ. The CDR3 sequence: CASSLIQSSYEQYF. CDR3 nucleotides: TGCGCCAGCAGCTTGATCCAAAGCTCCTACGAGCAGTACTTC.

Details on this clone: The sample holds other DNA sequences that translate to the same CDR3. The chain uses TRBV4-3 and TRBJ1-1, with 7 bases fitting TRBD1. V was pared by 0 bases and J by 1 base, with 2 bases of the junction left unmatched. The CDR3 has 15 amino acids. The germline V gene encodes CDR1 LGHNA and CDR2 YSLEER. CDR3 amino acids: CASSQDSGGNTEAFF. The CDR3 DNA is TGCGCCAGCAGCCAAGATTCAGGGGGGAACACTGAAGCTTTCTTT.

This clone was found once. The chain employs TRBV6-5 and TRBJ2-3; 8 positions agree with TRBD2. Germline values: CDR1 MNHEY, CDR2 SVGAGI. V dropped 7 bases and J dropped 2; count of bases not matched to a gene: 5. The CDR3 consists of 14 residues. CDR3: CASIPGGATDTQYF. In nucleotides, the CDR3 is TGTGCCAGCATCCCCGGGGGGGCCACAGATACGCAGTATTTT.

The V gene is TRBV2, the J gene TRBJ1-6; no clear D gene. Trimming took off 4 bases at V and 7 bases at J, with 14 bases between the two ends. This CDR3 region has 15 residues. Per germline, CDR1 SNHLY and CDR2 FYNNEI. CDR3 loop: CASSVQALENSPLHF. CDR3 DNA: TGTGCCAGCAGTGTGCAGGCTCTAGAGAATTCACCCCTCCACTTT.

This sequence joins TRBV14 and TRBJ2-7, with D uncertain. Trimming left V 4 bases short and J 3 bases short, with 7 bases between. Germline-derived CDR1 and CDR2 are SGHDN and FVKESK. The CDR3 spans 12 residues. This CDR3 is CASSRTRYEQYF. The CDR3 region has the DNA TGTGCCAGCAGCCGGACCCGCTACGAGCAGTACTTC.

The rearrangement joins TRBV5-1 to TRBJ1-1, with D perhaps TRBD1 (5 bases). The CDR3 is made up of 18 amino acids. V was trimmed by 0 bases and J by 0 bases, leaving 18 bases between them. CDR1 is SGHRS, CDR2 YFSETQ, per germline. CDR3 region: CASSLARGQGEMNTEAFF. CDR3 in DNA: TGCGCCAGCAGCTTGGCTCGAGGGCAGGGTGAAATGAACACTGAAGCTTTCTTT.

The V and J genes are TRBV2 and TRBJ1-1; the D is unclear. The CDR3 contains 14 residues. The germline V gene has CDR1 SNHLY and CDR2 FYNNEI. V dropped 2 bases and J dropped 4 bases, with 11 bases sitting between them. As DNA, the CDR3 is TGTGCCAGCAGTGAAATCCTATTACGCACTGAAGCTTTCTTT. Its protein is CASSEILLRTEAFF.

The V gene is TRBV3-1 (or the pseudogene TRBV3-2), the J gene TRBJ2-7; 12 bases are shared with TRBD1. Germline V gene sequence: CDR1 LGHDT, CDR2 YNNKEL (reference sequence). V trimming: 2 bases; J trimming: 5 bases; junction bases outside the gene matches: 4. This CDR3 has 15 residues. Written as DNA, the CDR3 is TGTGCCAGCAGCCAACAAGGGACAGGGGGCAACGAGCAGTACTTC. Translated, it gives CASSQQGTGGNEQYF.

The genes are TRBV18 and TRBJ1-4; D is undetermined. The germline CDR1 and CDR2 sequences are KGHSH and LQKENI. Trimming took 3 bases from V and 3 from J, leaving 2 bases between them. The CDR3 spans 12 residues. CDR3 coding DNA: TGTGCCAGCTCACCTTCTAATGAAAAACTGTTTTTT. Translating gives CASSPSNEKLFF. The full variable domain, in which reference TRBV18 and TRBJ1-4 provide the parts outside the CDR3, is NAGVMQNPRHLVRRRGQEARLRCSPMKGHSHVYWYRQLPEEGLKFMVYLQKENIIDESGMPKERFSAEFPKEGPSILRIQQVVRGDSAAYFCASSPSNEKLFFGSGTQLSVL.

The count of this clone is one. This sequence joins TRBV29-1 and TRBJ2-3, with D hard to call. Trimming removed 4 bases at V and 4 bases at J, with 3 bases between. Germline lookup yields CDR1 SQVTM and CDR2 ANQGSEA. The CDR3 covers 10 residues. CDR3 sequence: CSVVSDTQYF. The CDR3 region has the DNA TGCAGCGTTGTGTCAGATACGCAGTATTTT.

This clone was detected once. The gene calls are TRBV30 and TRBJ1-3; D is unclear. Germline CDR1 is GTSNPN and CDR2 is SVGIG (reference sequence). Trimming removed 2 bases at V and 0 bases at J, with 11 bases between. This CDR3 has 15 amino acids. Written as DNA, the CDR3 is TGTGCCTGGAGTCCCGAGAGCCGCTCTGGAAACACCATATATTTT. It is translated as CAWSPESRSGNTIYF.

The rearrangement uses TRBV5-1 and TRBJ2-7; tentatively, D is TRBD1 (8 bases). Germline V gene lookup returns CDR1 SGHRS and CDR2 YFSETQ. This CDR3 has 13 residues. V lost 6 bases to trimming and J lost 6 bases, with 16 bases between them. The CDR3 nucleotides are TGCGCCAGCACCCAAACAGGGGGGGGCGAGCAGTACTTC. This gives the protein CASTQTGGGEQYF.

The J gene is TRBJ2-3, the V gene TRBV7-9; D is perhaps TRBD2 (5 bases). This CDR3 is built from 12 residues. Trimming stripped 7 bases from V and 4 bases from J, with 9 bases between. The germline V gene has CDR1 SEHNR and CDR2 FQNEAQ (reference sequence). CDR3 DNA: TGTGCCAGCACAAGCGGCGCAGATACGCAGTATTTT. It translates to CASTSGADTQYF.

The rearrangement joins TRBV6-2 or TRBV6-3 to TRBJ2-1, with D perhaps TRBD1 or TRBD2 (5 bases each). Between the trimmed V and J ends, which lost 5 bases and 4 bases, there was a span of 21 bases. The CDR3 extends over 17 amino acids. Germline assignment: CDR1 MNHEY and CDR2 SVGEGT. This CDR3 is CASSPRRGPGLYNEQFF. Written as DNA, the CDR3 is TGTGCCAGCAGTCCCCGTAGAGGGCCGGGGCTATACAATGAGCAGTTCTTC.